The entry below describes one TCR beta chain. It lacks a known antigen. No qualities accompany the bases; no much larger clone lies one base away. V loses 6 bases of germline sequence and J loses 4 bases, and the interval between the two ends is 15 bases. The CDR3 measures 14 amino acids from cysteine to phenylalanine. Of the read, only the CDR3 DNA is kept; its 42 bases are in frame from base 1. CDR1 and CDR2, per the germline V gene, are MDHEN and SYDVKM. Libraries came from the immunoSEQ multiplex PCR assay. A mixture of 60 forward primers for TCR Vbeta segments and 13 reverse primers for TCR Jbeta segments was used in the multiplex PCR. A multiplex PCR assay on genomic DNA amplified the CDR3 region of rearranged TCR beta genes. The Illumina HiSeq System was used to sequence the amplified TCR beta libraries as 87-base-pair reads. On the study's bioinformatics: A later analysis counted about 80 million unique TCR beta chains across the roughly 700 repertoires, and roughly 10 million of these chains were shared by at least two donors. A nearest-neighbor algorithm error-corrected the raw reads and collapsed the reads into unique sequences, merging closely related sequences to remove PCR and sequencing errors. Alignment of CDR3 sequences to IMGT reference sequences was used to assign V, D and J gene segments. Each retained sequence needed at least a six-nucleotide match to both a V gene segment and a J gene segment. A rearrangement counted as productive if the CDR3 had no stop codons and remained in frame with V and J, and every other rearrangement counted as non-productive. Following IMGT convention, CDR3 was defined as the stretch from the second conserved V-encoded cysteine to the conserved J-encoded phenylalanine. In an earlier analysis of just under 600 of the donors, sequences lacking an unambiguous match to a single V gene segment were excluded. In an earlier analysis of more than 500 of the donors, a V segment was called functional when productive rearrangements were above 56.7%, and segregating when the standard deviation between donors exceeded 5%. To diagnose cytomegalovirus status from the catalog of TCR beta chain sequences, a statistical classification framework was built. In a later analysis, V and J genes were assigned by comparing TCR nucleotide sequences against IMGT/GENE-DB human TR gene sequences. A later analysis assigned CDR3 sequences and most-parsimonious VDJ recombination scenarios with the TCRdist pipeline. In a later analysis, each TCR beta chain was defined by its CDR3 amino acid sequence together with its V-gene family, and reads without a unique V-gene family were excluded. To address suspected cross-contamination and a sequencing artifact, a later analysis removed some 620 highly shared, low-generation-probability nucleotide sequences. In a later analysis, a clonal expansion index was calculated for each public chain from normalized within-repertoire ranks of inferred template counts. In a later analysis, generation probabilities were computed using a VDJ recombination model fitted to out-of-frame rearrangements, and the results were checked against IGoR. Hypergeometric tests were used in a later analysis to score TCR-TCR, TCR-HLA and TCR-CMV co-occurrence, with a repertoire-size bias correction applied to the TCR pairs. A later analysis estimated false discovery rates by permuting HLA or CMV assignments 20 times. In a later analysis, co-occurring TCRs were grouped using DBSCAN, with TCRdist sequence similarity added in when clustering inside HLA-allele-positive subsets. Co-occurrence clustering excluded repertoires with fewer than 30,000 or more than 120,000 public chains, plus five with anomalous nucleotide sharing. TCRdb provides this immuneACCESS table in a form limited to in-frame rearrangements. Some clones are lacking; in checked studies, under half of them reflect an unresolved V gene, and why the rest are absent is not known. That table furnishes V, J and clone size, whereas the DNA furnished D and trimming. For this sample the table gives roughly 95,000 clones, of which about three quarters were detected only once. Of the sample, around 5% is held by the ten largest clones.

These data come from a study of cytomegalovirus exposure and HLA in healthy donors (dated by TCRdb to 2015 to 2018). A note on the overall study: An earlier analysis of several hundred of the donors reported approximately 290 Gb of sequence data and 117 million unique TCR beta sequences from 150 million to 200 million T cells. An early release that covered roughly 600 HLA-typed donors contained about 300 gigabases of sequencing data and 80 million or so unique TCR sequences. Of the roughly 410 genotyped donors, more than 75% were placed in the genetic ancestry cluster associated with self-reported Caucasian donors. The study aimed to test whether cataloging public T cell receptors could reveal signatures of past pathogen exposure. Using immunosequencing, the study profiled T cell repertoires from 500 to 800 subjects and related those repertoires to cytomegalovirus serostatus. A separate validation cohort of about 110 different subjects was used in addition to the approximately 700-subject first cohort. To predict cytomegalovirus infection status, the study combined high-throughput TCR immunosequencing, statistical association of individual TCRs with disease status, and machine learning. A later analysis re-examined previously published TCR beta repertoires from roughly 650 donors and added high-resolution HLA genotyping to investigate patterns of TCR occurrence. Rather than drawing on any new phenotypic data, the later analysis identified candidate immune exposures from TCR beta sequences and the way those sequences occurred across donors. An earlier analysis of 500 to 650 of the donors applied high-throughput TCR beta sequencing to assess whether each TCR beta V gene segment acted as functional or pseudogenic. Donor age, sex, ethnicity and CMV serostatus were compiled alongside the repertoire data. A later genetic analysis took genome-wide SNP genotypes for 398 of the 666 donors and used that subset as a discovery cohort. All discovery cohort repertoires had been generated on a single sequencing platform. Class I and class II HLA loci were covered by the typing at four-digit resolution. The number of donors typed differed by locus, with roughly 629-640 for A, B, C, DRB1 and DQB1, about 500 for DQA1, 606 for DPA1, and around 460 for DPB1. Roughly 5 DR-DQ haplotypes were handled as single units for association and clustering because linkage in the cohort was strong. Among some 410 genotyped donors of the cohort, an average of roughly 240,000 unique TCR beta nucleotide sequences were sequenced per donor, around 18% of them non-productive. Broad study findings and their caveats: The classifier was reported to diagnose cytomegalovirus status with high specificity and sensitivity in both the original and validation cohorts. In a later genetic analysis, a missense DCLRE1C variant was associated with V-gene and J-gene trimming of TCR beta chains, and the association was replicated in an independent cohort. The cohort was sequenced for TCR beta chains only, and without alpha or paired-chain data the features that could be detected were limited. Because HLA typing was unavailable for some donors at each locus, only the typed subset was used in association tests. Most TCR sequences were observed very rarely across donors, whereas some public TCRs were present in many individuals. At a false discovery rate of 0.05, a later analysis linked fewer than 20,000 TCR beta sequences to specific HLA alleles. A later analysis found that TCR association rates varied across HLA loci, with DRB1 alleles showing the most associated TCRs and HLA-C alleles the fewest. Sequencing depth was assumed to be roughly uniform across donors in the presence/absence analyses, though that assumption may not hold. The earlier analysis of about 600 of the donors excluded 15 to 20 rarely observed V segments, including chromosome 9 orphons, because counts were too low. Several of the top co-occurrence clusters appeared to be linked to parvovirus B19, influenza, CMV and Epstein-Barr virus, according to a later analysis. The 87-base-pair reads could not distinguish some IMGT-functional V segments, including TRBV6-2 and TRBV6-3, so those segments were excluded. Assigning TCR associations to individual alleles was difficult when HLA alleles, especially DR and DQ, strongly co-occurred. A later analysis found that HLA-associated TCR beta chains were more clonally expanded and had lower generation probabilities than equally common non-associated chains. An earlier analysis of around 600 of the donors showed that most TCR beta V segments appeared in productive rearrangements either about 90% or about 30% of the time, which broadly matched IMGT annotations. According to a later analysis, most CMV-associated TCR beta chains appeared to be HLA-restricted, and the HLA associations seemed to be driven largely by CMV exposure. According to the authors, the approach could potentially be generalized to other disease states and immunological phenotypes. For the cohort, immune exposure information was limited to CMV serostatus. Linkage disequilibrium might explain the correlated functional status among segregating V segments, but an unknown experimental factor could not be ruled out. The study gave a list of under 200 TCR beta chains associated with cytomegalovirus. Three of the identified cytomegalovirus-associated TCR beta chains were confirmed in vitro to be specific for cytomegalovirus antigens. According to a later genetic analysis, donors in an Asian-associated ancestry cluster had fewer N-insertions in productive TCRs than the roughly 700-donor mean. A cluster of highly shared sequence variants was judged likely to be a technical artifact of the sequencing pipeline. A further reported finding was that TCR beta sequences accurately predicted the HLA-A and HLA-B alleles for most subjects in the first cohort.

The cohort comprised hundreds of healthy bone marrow donors. At the time of sampling, all cohort members were nominally healthy, though unrecorded immune exposures were likely present. The donor was CMV seropositive and belonged to the group of around 300 seropositive cohort members. A peripheral blood sample was provided by each donor, and peripheral blood mononuclear cells were used for TCR beta sequencing. The Qiagen DNeasy Blood Extraction Kit was used to extract genomic DNA from the blood cell samples. Sequencing used PBMCs. This receptor chain uses TRBV28 and TRBJ1-1, with a tentative D gene TRBD1 over 6 matching bases. The source of this sequence is a man aged 25-40 years in good health and CMV-seropositive. The CDR3 here reads CASSQRGGITEAFF. In nucleotides, the sequence is TGTGCCAGCAGCCAGAGGGGGGGAATCACTGAAGCTTTCTTT. Outside the CDR3, residues come from the reference TRBV28 and TRBJ1-1 proteins, so the full variable domain is: DVKVTQSSRYLVKRTGEKVFLECVQDMDHENMFWYRQDPGLGLRLIYFSYDVKMKEKGDIPEGYSVSREKKERFSLILESASTNQTSMYLCASSQRGGITEAFFGQGTRLTVV.